The sequence of this T cell receptor (beta chain) was determined in a study of STAT5B mutations in CD4+ large granular lymphocyte leukemia. Study-level points and caveats: Higher CD4+ than CD8+ T-LGLL clonality might reflect small sample size. Main leukemic clonotypes were patient-specific, but more than 20% appeared at low frequency elsewhere. Compared with healthy controls (2/35), patient top clones favored TRBV06 (8/27).

Of note for this clone: What it binds is not known.

This CDR3 is 14 amino acids long. Germline V gene sequence: CDR1 MNHNY, CDR2 SVGAGI (reference sequence). V lost 0 bases, J lost 5 bases, and 7 bases lay in between. Profiling relied on immunoSEQ multiplex PCR, and the TCRdb table lists in-frame clones only, not all of them. The sample has 25,000 to 35,000 clones, 75% to 85% seen once. The rearrangement uses TRBV6-6 and TRBJ2-2; D is unresolved. What was sequenced was CD4+ T cells from blood buffy coats. The TCR sequence derives from a human donor in good health. The CDR3 sequence is CASSYSIMTGELFF. The CDR3 DNA sequence: TGTGCCAGCAGTTACTCGATAATGACCGGGGAGCTGTTTTTT.